The present T cell receptor beta chain was sequenced within a study of T cell changes during pregnancy in multiple sclerosis. TCRdb keeps only in-frame clones here, not all; method: immunoSEQ multiplex PCR. The sample lists some 49,000 clones, 90% seen once, with roughly 5% in the top ten. This CDR3 region has 13 residues. Trimming pared 1 base from V and 7 bases from J, leaving 10 bases between. From germline, CDR1 is MGHDK and CDR2 SYGVNS. The chain is built from TRBV25-1 and TRBJ1-2, with D possibly being TRBD1 (6 bases). The origin of this receptor is a female donor in good health, enrolled as a control in a pregnancy study. Sequences were derived from peripheral blood, sampled after pregnancy. CDR3 in DNA: TGTGCCAGCAGTGAATTAGGGGGTGGTGGCTACACCTTC. Translated, it gives CASSELGGGGYTF.